This T cell receptor (beta chain) was obtained from a study of identical twins. Broader study findings: Within monozygotic twins, out-of-frame TCR alpha sharing was underestimated by the models.

TCRdb used MiXCR to reprocess the 5' RACE reads, holding one entry per CDR3 protein. This sample has under 1 million distinct CDR3 sequences; about 12% occur once, and the top ten carry about 1.6%. Germline assignment: CDR1 LNHDA and CDR2 SQIVND (reference sequence). Trimming stripped 8 bases from V and 3 bases from J, with 12 bases between. There are 13 residues in the CDR3. In regard to this clonotype: Its target is not known.

These same records also appear under a second study, on yellow fever vaccine responses in identical twins.

V and J are TRBV19 and TRBJ2-3; D not certain. The sequenced sample consisted of PBMCs. The receptor comes from a woman between 18 and 30 years old in good health. Here the CDR3 reads CASGTPTTDTQYF. The CDR3, as DNA: TGTGCCAGTGGTACACCGACGACAGATACGCAGTATTTT.